These 29 T cell receptor beta chains were all obtained from the same sample, sequenced in a study of cytomegalovirus exposure and HLA in healthy donors. The PCR was carried out with 60 Vbeta primers and 13 Jbeta primers. Sequencing was performed with immunoSEQ multiplex PCR; in TCRdb, only in-frame clones are kept and a portion is missing. The sample has approximately 100,000 clones, around 82% seen once; the top ten hold 1.5% to 2%. The sequencing sample was made of PBMCs. These receptors were taken from a man aged 45 to 65 in good health and CMV-seronegative.

The rearrangement links TRBV10-1 to TRBJ1-1; D is undetermined. From germline, CDR1 is WNHNN and CDR2 SYGVQD (reference sequence). V lost 0 bases, J lost 4 bases, and 12 bases lay in between. CDR3 size: 15 residues. DNA of the CDR3: TGCGCCAGCAGTGAGTCGGGCAGGTTGGGCACTGAAGCTTTCTTT. Translated: CASSESGRLGTEAFF.

The V gene is TRBV6-6, the J gene TRBJ1-2; D is perhaps TRBD1 (5 bases). This CDR3 has 13 amino acids. V gave up 6 bases and J gave up 9 bases, with 17 bases separating them. Looked up from germline, CDR1 is MNHNY and CDR2 is SVGAGI (reference sequence). In nucleotides, the CDR3 is TGTGCCAGCAGCTCCAGGGCCTTTGGGCGCTACACCTTC. Protein sequence: CASSSRAFGRYTF.

The J gene is TRBJ2-5, the V gene TRBV6-8, with 10 bases fitting TRBD2. The trim removed 5 bases at V and 5 bases at J, leaving 11 bases unmatched. Germline loops: CDR1 MNHGY, CDR2 SAAAGT. This CDR3 comprises 16 residues. The CDR3 loop reads CASSLWERGGFETQYF. CDR3 DNA sequence: TGTGCCAGCAGTCTCTGGGAGCGGGGGGGCTTTGAGACCCAGTACTTC.

With respect to this clone: An end of the junction does not agree with germline; a read error may underlie this. This rearrangement joins TRBV7-7 to TRBJ1-6; 7 bases match TRBD1. This CDR3 has 14 amino acids. Germline loops: CDR1 SSHAT, CDR2 FNYEAQ (reference sequence). The DNA for the CDR3 is TGTGCTAGCAGTCGTTCCCAGGGGGATTCACCCCTCCACTTT. It is translated as CASSRSQGDSPLHF.

This rearrangement joins TRBV7-2 to TRBJ2-5; D unresolved. Germline V gives CDR1 SGHTA, CDR2 FQGNSA. The length of the CDR3 is 13 residues. V shed 5 bases and J shed 1 base, with 8 bases lying between them. For the CDR3, the DNA is TGTGCCAGCAGCCCGCGCCGCCAAGAGACCCAGTACTTC. It is translated as CASSPRRQETQYF.

By its share, this clone is medium-sized. V is TRBV5-1 and J is TRBJ2-6; 10 nucleotides agree with TRBD1. The trim removed 3 bases at V and 3 bases at J, leaving 3 bases unmatched. The CDR3 spans 16 residues. The germline CDR1 and CDR2 sequences are SGHRS and YFSETQ. CDR3 residues: CASSWTGGGGANVLTF. The CDR3 coding sequence is TGCGCCAGCAGCTGGACAGGGGGTGGTGGGGCCAACGTCCTGACTTTC.

This rearrangement joins TRBV5-1 to TRBJ1-3; D call uncertain. The CDR3 has 15 amino acids. Germline values: CDR1 SGHRS, CDR2 YFSETQ. Trimming shortened V by 0 bases and J by 3 bases, and 10 bases separated the two germline ends. The CDR3 loop reads CASSLASTFGNTIYF. The CDR3 DNA is TGCGCCAGCAGCTTGGCCTCGACTTTTGGAAACACCATATATTTT.

This chain uses TRBV15 with TRBJ2-7; a possible D gene is TRBD2 (6 bases). With 0 bases removed from V and 5 bases from J, the gap between germline ends came to 11 bases. The CDR3 totals 14 residues. The germline V gene has CDR1 LNHNV and CDR2 YYDKDF (reference sequence). The CDR3 loop is CATSRDGGAHEQYV. DNA of the CDR3: TGTGCCACCAGCAGAGACGGAGGGGCCCACGAGCAGTACGTC.

This clone was observed a handful of times. J is TRBJ1-1 and V is TRBV11-3; no reliable D call. Germline V CDR1 and CDR2: SGHNT, YENEEA. V lost 1 base to trimming and J lost 1 base, with 4 bases between them. The CDR3 length is 13 residues. CDR3 sequence: CASSLVQNTEAFF. CDR3 nucleotide sequence: TGTGCCAGCAGCTTAGTCCAGAACACTGAAGCTTTCTTT.

The CDR3 region is CASSLQGAIGNEQFF. The CDR3 coding sequence is TGTGCCAGCAGCCTACAGGGGGCTATAGGCAATGAGCAGTTCTTC. The chain employs TRBV9 and TRBJ2-1, with 9 bases fitting TRBD1. V gave up 4 bases and J gave up 6 bases; unmatched junction bases: 8. The V gene's germline CDR1 is SGDLS and CDR2 YYNGEE. The CDR3 spans 15 residues. The whole variable domain, remainder taken from reference TRBV9 and TRBJ2-1, is DSGVTQTPKHLITATGQRVTLRCSPRSGDLSVYWYQQSLDQGLQFLIQYYNGEERAKGNILERFSAQQFPDLHSELNLSSLELGDSALYFCASSLQGAIGNEQFFGPGTRLTVL.

The chain carries TRBV19 and TRBJ2-4; TRBD1 matches at 7 bases. The CDR3 consists of 16 residues. V shed 5 bases, J shed 5 bases, and the junction held 12 bases outside the gene matches. In germline, CDR1 is LNHDA, CDR2 SQIVND (reference sequence). CDR3: CASSPLTGTRENIQYF. The DNA of the CDR3 is TGTGCCAGTAGTCCGTTGACAGGGACGAGAGAAAACATTCAGTACTTC.

This clone appeared once. The chain is built from TRBV4-2 and TRBJ1-6; 7 bases are a match to TRBD1. The junction had 7 bases not matched to a gene; V was cut back by 1 base and J by 7 bases. CDR3 length: 16 amino acids. Germline CDR1 is LGHNA and CDR2 is YNFKEQ. CDR3 sequence (DNA): TGTGCCAGCAGCCAAGTAGGGGACAGTGCCAATTCACCCCTCCACTTT. Protein sequence: CASSQVGDSANSPLHF.

V gene TRBV2 combines with J gene TRBJ1-1, with unresolved D. The V gene lost 7 bases and the J gene lost 3 bases, with 6 bases spanning the gap. The germline V gene has CDR1 SNHLY and CDR2 FYNNEI. The CDR3 is made up of 11 amino acids. The CDR3 sequence is CASKEDTEAFF. For the CDR3, the DNA is TGTGCCAGCAAAGAGGACACTGAAGCTTTCTTT.

This rearrangement joins TRBV27 to TRBJ2-4; D might be TRBD2 (6 bases). Per germline, CDR1 MNHEY and CDR2 SMNVEV (reference sequence). The length of the CDR3 is 13 residues. Between the trimmed V and J ends, which lost 9 bases and 1 base, there was a span of 10 bases. This CDR3 is CASRREAKNIQYF. The CDR3 bases are TGTGCCAGTAGGAGGGAGGCCAAAAACATTCAGTACTTC.

The gene calls are TRBV18 and TRBJ2-1; 12 nucleotides align to TRBD1. V dropped 3 bases and J dropped 8; count of bases not matched to a gene: 2. The germline gives CDR1 KGHSH, CDR2 LQKENI. CDR3 length: 14 residues. The CDR3 coding sequence is TGTGCCAGCTCACCGGGACAGGGGGCCGATGAGCAGTTCTTC. Protein product: CASSPGQGADEQFF.

A few counts support this clone. The chain employs TRBV19 and TRBJ1-5; D gene uncertain. Germline lookup yields CDR1 LNHDA and CDR2 SQIVND (reference sequence). The CDR3 sequence is 13 residues long. V lost 10 bases to trimming and J lost 4 bases, with 14 bases between them. The CDR3 DNA sequence: TGTGCCACCACGAGGACTCAGAATCAGCCCCAGCATTTT. Its protein is CATTRTQNQPQHF. The full variable domain, completed using reference TRBV19 and TRBJ1-5, is DGGITQSPKYLFRKEGQNVTLSCEQNLNHDAMYWYRQDPGQGLRLIYYSQIVNDFQKGDIAEGYSVSREKKESFPLTVTSAQKNPTAFYLCATTRTQNQPQHFGDGTRLSIL.

The CDR3 sequence: CATSSGVQETQYF. The CDR3 coding sequence is TGTGCCACCTCTAGCGGGGTACAAGAGACCCAGTACTTC. The chain has TRBV19 and TRBJ2-5, with 9 bases identical to TRBD2. The germline V gene encodes CDR1 LNHDA and CDR2 SQIVND (reference sequence). The CDR3 runs 13 residues. Trimming removed 10 bases from V and 2 bases from J; junction bases left unmatched: 5.

There are a few counts of this clone. The chain combines TRBV5-6 with TRBJ1-2; D possibly corresponds to TRBD1 (5 bases). The germline V gene encodes CDR1 SGHDT and CDR2 YYEEEE. Trimming took 6 bases from V and 2 from J, leaving 11 bases between them. The CDR3 consists of 13 residues. CDR3 region: CASNRQRNYGYTF. In DNA form, the CDR3 reads TGTGCCAGCAATAGACAGAGGAACTATGGCTACACCTTC. Using reference TRBV5-6 and TRBJ1-2 for the parts outside the CDR3, the full variable domain is DAGVTQSPTHLIKTRGQQVTLRCSPKSGHDTVSWYQQALGQGPQFIFQYYEEEERQRGNFPDRFSGHQFPNYSSELNVNALLLGDSALYLCASNRQRNYGYTFGSGTRLTVV.

In its sample, this clone was seen a few times. The chain uses TRBV27 and TRBJ1-2; D not certain. The ends were cut back, 0 bases at V and 4 bases at J, with 9 bases in the middle. Germline CDR1 is MNHEY and CDR2 is SMNVEV (reference sequence). The CDR3 length is 14 residues. The CDR3 loop reads CASSLSKAPYGYTF. CDR3 nucleotides: TGTGCCAGCAGTTTATCGAAAGCCCCCTATGGCTACACCTTC.

V and J are TRBV28 and TRBJ1-4, with D possibly being TRBD1 (6 bases). The V and J ends lost 5 bases and 7 bases respectively, with 17 bases between them. The CDR3 length is 15 residues. CDR1 MDHEN and CDR2 SYDVKM come from the germline V gene. CDR3 protein: CASSAQGTGTEKLFF. CDR3 DNA: TGTGCCAGCAGTGCCCAGGGGACCGGAACTGAAAAACTGTTTTTT.

V and J are TRBV2 and TRBJ2-2; D not resolved. Trimming left V 6 bases short and J 5 bases short, with 10 bases between. Germline loops: CDR1 SNHLY, CDR2 FYNNEI. This CDR3 has 13 amino acids. CDR3 in DNA: TGTGCCAGCAGCCTACTAAAAACCGGGGAGCTGTTTTTT. Translating it yields CASSLLKTGELFF. Based on the CDR3 plus reference TRBV2 and TRBJ2-2, the full variable domain is EPEVTQTPSHQVTQMGQEVILRCVPISNHLYFYWYRQILGQKVEFLVSFYNNEISEKSEIFDDQFSVERPDGSNFTLKIRSTKLEDSAMYFCASSLLKTGELFFGEGSRLTVL.

The CDR3 region has the DNA TGTGCCAGCAGTTCGGACAGGGGGGACATTCAGTACTTC. Its translation is CASSSDRGDIQYF. V gene TRBV7-2 combines with J gene TRBJ2-4; 10 nucleotides agree with TRBD1. The ends lost 6 bases at V and 8 bases at J; junction bases unmatched: 4. This CDR3 spans 13 amino acids. Germline CDR1 and CDR2: SGHTA and FQGNSA.

This chain joins TRBV30 and TRBJ1-2; no firm D call. Trimming cost V 3 bases and J 6 bases, with 11 bases left between them. Germline-derived CDR1 and CDR2 are GTSNPN and SVGIG (reference sequence). This CDR3 is built from 12 residues. The CDR3 spells CAWSFSGNGYTF. The CDR3 coding sequence is TGTGCCTGGAGCTTCTCTGGCAATGGCTACACCTTC.

The V call is TRBV7-8, the J call TRBJ1-5; D unclear. Germline CDR1 is SGHVS and CDR2 is FQNEAQ. Trimming took off 5 bases at V and 3 bases at J, with 14 bases between the two ends. This CDR3 has 15 residues. CDR3 residues: CASSRSRQINQPQHF. The CDR3 DNA reads TGTGCCAGCAGCCGATCTAGGCAGATCAATCAGCCCCAGCATTTT.

This chain uses TRBV4-1 with TRBJ2-2; 8 positions match TRBD1. The trim removed 8 bases at V and 1 base at J, leaving 9 bases unmatched. The CDR3 totals 16 residues. The germline CDR1 and CDR2 sequences are MGHRA and YSYEKL. The CDR3, as DNA: TGCGCCAGCGGATCCAGGGGGCAAGGGAACACCGGGGAGCTGTTTTTT. The encoded protein is CASGSRGQGNTGELFF.

The V and J genes are TRBV7-2 and TRBJ1-6, with D possibly matching TRBD1 (5 bases). V lost 6 bases and J 6 bases, leaving 9 bases between the germline ends. The CDR3 covers 13 residues. The V gene's germline CDR1 is SGHTA and CDR2 FQGNSA. CDR3 DNA: TGTGCCAGCAGGCGACAGTTTAATTCACCCCTCCACTTT. It is translated as CASRRQFNSPLHF. Drawing the rest from reference TRBV7-2 and TRBJ1-6, the complete variable domain is GAGVSQSPSNKVTEKGKDVELRCDPISGHTALYWYRQSLGQGLEFLIYFQGNSAPDKSGLPSDRFSAERTGGSVSTLTIQRTQQEDSAVYLCASRRQFNSPLHFGNGTRLTVT.

The count of this clone is one. A junction end diverges from the germline sequence, so it may reflect a read error. V gene TRBV4-2 combines with J gene TRBJ1-2, with 9 bases that match TRBD1. The germline V gene has CDR1 LGHNA and CDR2 YNFKEQ. The CDR3 runs 15 residues. DNA for the CDR3: TGTACCAGCAGCCAAGAGGTGGGACAGGGTTTTGGCTACACCTTC. Translation: CTSSQEVGQGFGYTF.

The gene calls are TRBV6-6 and TRBJ1-1; D not resolved. Deletions cut 8 bases from V and 3 bases from J, with 4 bases between. The CDR3 spans 10 residues. The germline CDR1 and CDR2 sequences are MNHNY and SVGAGI (reference sequence). CDR3 bases: TGTGCCAGCGGCCACACTGAAGCTTTCTTT. This translates into CASGHTEAFF.

The genes are TRBV30 and TRBJ1-5; D call uncertain. V lost 2 bases and J 4 bases, leaving 6 bases between the germline ends. CDR1 GTSNPN and CDR2 SVGIG come from the germline V gene (reference sequence). CDR3 length: 12 amino acids. The CDR3 reads CAWSLVNQPQHF. In DNA form, the CDR3 reads TGTGCCTGGAGTTTAGTGAATCAGCCCCAGCATTTT.